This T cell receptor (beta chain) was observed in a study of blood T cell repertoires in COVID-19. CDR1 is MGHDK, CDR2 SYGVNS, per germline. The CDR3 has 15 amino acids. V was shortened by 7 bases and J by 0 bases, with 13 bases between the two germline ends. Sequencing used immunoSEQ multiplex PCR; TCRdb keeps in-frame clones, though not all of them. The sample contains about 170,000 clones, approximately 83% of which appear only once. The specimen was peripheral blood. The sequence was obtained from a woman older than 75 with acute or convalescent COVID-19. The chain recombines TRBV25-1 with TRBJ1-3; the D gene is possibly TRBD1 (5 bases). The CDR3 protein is CASISQGSSGNTIYF. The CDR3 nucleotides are TGTGCCAGCATCTCGCAGGGATCCTCTGGAAACACCATATATTTT.